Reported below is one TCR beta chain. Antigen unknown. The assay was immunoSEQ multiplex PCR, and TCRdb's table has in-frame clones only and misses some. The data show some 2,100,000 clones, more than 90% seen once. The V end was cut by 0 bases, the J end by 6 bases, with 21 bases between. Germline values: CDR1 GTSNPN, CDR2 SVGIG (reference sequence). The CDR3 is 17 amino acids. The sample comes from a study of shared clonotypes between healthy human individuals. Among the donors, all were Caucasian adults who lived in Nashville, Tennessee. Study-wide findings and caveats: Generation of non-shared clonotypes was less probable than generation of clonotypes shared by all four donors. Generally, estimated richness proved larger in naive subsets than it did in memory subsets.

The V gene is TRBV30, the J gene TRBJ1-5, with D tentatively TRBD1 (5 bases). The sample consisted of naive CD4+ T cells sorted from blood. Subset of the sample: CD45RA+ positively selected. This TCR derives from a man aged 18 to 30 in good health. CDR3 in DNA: TGTGCCTGGAGTGTATTTTTCTCGGGGACGGCGACTCAGCCCCAGCATTTT. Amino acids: CAWSVFFSGTATQPQHF.